There are a few counts of the clone carrying this TCR beta chain. Its antigen is still unknown. The investigators reverse transcribed all of the isolated RNA, so they sequenced expressed TCRB transcripts. TCRdb keeps only in-frame clones here, not all; method: immunoSEQ multiplex PCR. The sample holds over 650,000 clones, about an eighth seen once. The entry originates in a study of beta chain features in type 1 diabetes. In the study overall: Cell yields, age and gender were similar between patients and healthy donors.

Study-wide results and caveats: Type 1 diabetes patients showed a moderate but significant shortening of TCRB CDR3s in all four CD4+ subsets.

There are 14 residues in the CDR3. CDR1 is SGHTA and CDR2 is FQGNSA in the germline V gene. Between the trimmed V and J ends, which lost 6 bases and 5 bases, there was a span of 16 bases. The genes are TRBV7-2 and TRBJ1-2, with D possibly being TRBD1 (6 bases). Input material: naive CD4+ T cells from blood. The clonotype originates from a man aged 18 to 30 with type 1 diabetes. CDR3 sequence: CASRTGGNRYGYTF. CDR3 coding DNA: TGTGCCAGCAGGACCGGGGGCAATCGGTATGGCTACACCTTC.